This T cell receptor (beta chain) originates from a study of blood T cells in healthy people across ages. The second PCR ran roughly 6 to 12 cycles with a sample-barcoded 5' primer and J-beta primers. Every cDNA was tagged by a template-switch adaptor with 12 random nucleotides. From the 5' RACE reads, TCRdb called clonotypes with MiXCR, one entry per CDR3 protein. The sample holds about 930,000 distinct CDR3 sequences; 25% to 35% are singletons and the top ten take about 10%. This CDR3 contains 15 residues. With 0 bases removed from V and 6 bases from J, the gap between germline ends came to 16 bases. The germline V gene has CDR1 DFQATT and CDR2 SNEGSKA (reference sequence). This sample was also put to use in a study of T cells of mothers and their children. As reported in that work: The sample comes from several healthy Caucasian donors: mothers and children.

The sequencing sample was made of blood. The genes are TRBV20-1 and TRBJ2-3, with D possibly TRBD2 on 7 matching bases. This receptor was obtained from a woman aged 40 to 55 in good health. In nucleotides, the CDR3 is TGCAGTGCTAGAGATCTGGGGGGGCCCGGGGATACGCAGTATTTT. Amino acid sequence: CSARDLGGPGDTQYF.